The TCR beta chain under discussion was sequenced for a study of T cells in Graves' hyperthyroidism and ophthalmopathy. Findings of the study overall: Researchers report that a 13 V-J model separated ophthalmopathy from stable hyperthyroidism.

Orbital computed tomography, thyroid ultrasound, serum thyroxine and TRAb, and clinical symptoms together informed the diagnoses. A roughly 10 ml volume of fresh peripheral blood provided the PBMCs. To note about this clonotype: What it binds is not known.

V was pared by 3 bases and J by 4 bases, with 19 bases between. The CDR3 contains 17 residues. Germline CDR1 reads KGHSH; CDR2 reads LQKENI. RNA transcripts were the template for amplifying TCR beta CDR3 regions. The study used the HTBI primer set for a first-round RT-PCR of the TCR CDR3. TCRdb reprocessed the multiplex PCR reads via MiXCR and lists one record per CDR3 protein. The table lists about 400,000 distinct CDR3 sequences, around 14% of them singletons. The sample was blood. This chain connects TRBV18 to TRBJ1-5, with no clear D. The sequence derives from a woman aged 25 to 39 with Graves' hyperthyroidism. CDR3 in DNA: TGTGCCAGCTCACCCTCGGCATGGAGGGAAGGGAATCAGCCCCAGCATTTT. The encoded protein is CASSPSAWREGNQPQHF.